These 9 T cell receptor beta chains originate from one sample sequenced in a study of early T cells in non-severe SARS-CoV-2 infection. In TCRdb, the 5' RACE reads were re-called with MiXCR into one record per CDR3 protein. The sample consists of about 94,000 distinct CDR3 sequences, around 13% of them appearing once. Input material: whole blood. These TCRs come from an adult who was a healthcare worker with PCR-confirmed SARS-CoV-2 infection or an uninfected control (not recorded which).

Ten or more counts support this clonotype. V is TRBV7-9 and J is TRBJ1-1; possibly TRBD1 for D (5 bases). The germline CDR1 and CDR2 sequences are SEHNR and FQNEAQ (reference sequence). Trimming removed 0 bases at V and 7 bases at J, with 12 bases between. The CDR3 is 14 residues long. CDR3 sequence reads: CASSLADRDGEAFF. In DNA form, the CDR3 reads TGTGCCAGCAGCTTAGCGGACCGGGACGGTGAAGCTTTCTTT. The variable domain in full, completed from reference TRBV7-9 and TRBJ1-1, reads DTGVSQNPRHKITKRGQNVTFRCDPISEHNRLYWYRQTLGQGPEFLTYFQNEAQLEKSRLLSDRFSAERPKGSFSTLEIQRTEQGDSAMYLCASSLADRDGEAFFGQGTRLTVV.

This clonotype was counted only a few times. CDR3 sequence reads: CASSFGQNYNSPLHF. CDR3 sequence (DNA): TGTGCCAGCAGCTTCGGACAGAACTATAATTCACCCCTCCACTTT. The chain uses TRBV11-2 and TRBJ1-6; D perhaps matches TRBD1 (6 bases). The CDR3 has 15 amino acids. Germline V gives CDR1 SGHAT, CDR2 FQNNGV. Trimming left V 3 bases short and J 3 bases short, with 9 bases between.

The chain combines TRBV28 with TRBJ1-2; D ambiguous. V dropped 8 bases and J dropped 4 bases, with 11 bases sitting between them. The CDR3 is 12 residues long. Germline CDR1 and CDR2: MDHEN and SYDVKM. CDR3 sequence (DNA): TGTGCCAGCTCCTCTCCAGGCTATGGCTACACCTTC. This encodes CASSSPGYGYTF.

The CDR3 reads CASSPHSSTLEQYF. The CDR3 coding sequence is TGCGCCAGCAGCCCGCACAGCTCTACCCTCGAGCAGTACTTC. The chain links TRBV4-1 to TRBJ2-7; D unresolved. CDR1 is MGHRA, CDR2 YSYEKL, per germline. This CDR3 has 14 amino acids. Deletions cut 4 bases from V and 6 bases from J, with 16 bases between.

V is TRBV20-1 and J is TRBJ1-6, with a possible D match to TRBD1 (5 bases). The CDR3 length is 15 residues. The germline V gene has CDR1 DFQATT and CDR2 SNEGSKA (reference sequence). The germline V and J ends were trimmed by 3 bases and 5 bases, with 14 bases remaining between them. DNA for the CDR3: TGCAGTGCTAGGGCCAGACAGCTTGATAATTCACCCCTCCACTTT. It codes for CSARARQLDNSPLHF.

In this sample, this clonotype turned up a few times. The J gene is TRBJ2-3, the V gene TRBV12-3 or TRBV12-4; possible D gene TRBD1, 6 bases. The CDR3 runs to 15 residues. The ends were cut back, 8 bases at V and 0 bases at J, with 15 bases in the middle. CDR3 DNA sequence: TGTGCCAGCGGCTCAGGGGCGCCTAGCACAGATACGCAGTATTTT. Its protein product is CASGSGAPSTDTQYF.

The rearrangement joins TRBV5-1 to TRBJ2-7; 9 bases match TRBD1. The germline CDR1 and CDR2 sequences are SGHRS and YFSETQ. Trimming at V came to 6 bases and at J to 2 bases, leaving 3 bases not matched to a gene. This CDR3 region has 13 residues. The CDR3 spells CASTGTGTYEQYF. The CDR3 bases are TGCGCCAGCACCGGGACAGGGACCTACGAGCAGTACTTC.

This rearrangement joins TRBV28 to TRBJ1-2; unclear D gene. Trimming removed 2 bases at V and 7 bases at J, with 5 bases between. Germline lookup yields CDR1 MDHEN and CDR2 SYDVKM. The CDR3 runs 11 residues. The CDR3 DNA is TGTGCCAGCAGTTTAAACAGTGGCTACACCTTC. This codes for CASSLNSGYTF.

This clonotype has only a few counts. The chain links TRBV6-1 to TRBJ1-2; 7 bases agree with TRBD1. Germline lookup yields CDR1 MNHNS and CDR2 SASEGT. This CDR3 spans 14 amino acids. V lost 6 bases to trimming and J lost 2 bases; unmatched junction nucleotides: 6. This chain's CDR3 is CASREEGQNYGYTF. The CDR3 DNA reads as TGTGCCAGCAGGGAGGAGGGACAGAACTATGGCTACACCTTC.